One sample yielded the 6 T cell receptor beta chains listed below, sequenced in a study of beta chain features in type 1 diabetes. The whole isolated RNA underwent reverse transcription, so sequencing captured expressed TCRB transcripts. Clones were read by immunoSEQ multiplex PCR, and TCRdb kept only the in-frame ones, dropping some. This table holds some 40,000 clones, over 45% found once. The source material was central memory CD4+ T cells from blood. These receptors all stem from a woman aged 18 to 35 in good health.

The chain combines TRBV19 with TRBJ1-5; TRBD1 might be the D (6 bases). The CDR3 runs 16 residues. With 10 bases removed from V and 0 bases from J, the gap between germline ends came to 19 bases. Germline V lookup: CDR1 LNHDA, CDR2 SQIVND (reference sequence). CDR3 amino acids: CATHKTGIHSNQPQHF. The CDR3 bases are TGTGCCACTCACAAAACAGGGATTCATAGCAATCAGCCCCAGCATTTT.

This clone turned up a few times. The J gene is TRBJ1-2, the V gene TRBV10-3, with 8 positions matching TRBD1. The CDR3 has 15 residues. Germline V gene data show CDR1 as ENHRY and CDR2 as SYGVKD. Losses at the gene ends were 3 bases for V and 8 bases for J; bases not matched to a gene: 11. The CDR3, as DNA: TGTGCCATCAGTGACCGCACAGGGGGAGATTCGGGCTACACCTTC. Translating it yields CAISDRTGGDSGYTF.

V and J are TRBV7-2 and TRBJ1-4; unclear D gene. This CDR3 contains 15 residues. The germline CDR1 and CDR2 sequences are SGHTA and FQGNSA. The V end lost 1 base, the J end lost 4 bases, and 10 bases lay between the germline ends. CDR3 nucleotides: TGTGCCAGCAGCTTAGTATGGGAGAGTAATGAAAAACTGTTTTTT. This encodes CASSLVWESNEKLFF.

This clone appeared a few times. The chain carries TRBV2 and TRBJ2-1, with D possibly matching TRBD1 (5 bases). This CDR3 has 14 amino acids. V was cut by 10 bases and J by 1 base, with 14 bases left in between. CDR1 and CDR2 from the germline V gene are SNHLY and FYNNEI. The CDR3 reads CATSPRQSYNEQFF. CDR3 nucleotides: TGTGCCACCTCCCCGAGACAGTCCTACAATGAGCAGTTCTTC.

This clone has just a few counts. CDR3 residues: CASSESSGRLYEQYF. The CDR3 DNA follows: TGTGCCAGCTCAGAGTCTAGCGGGAGATTGTACGAGCAGTACTTC. The chain combines TRBV18 with TRBJ2-7; TRBD2 aligns across 10 bases. The germline gives CDR1 KGHSH, CDR2 LQKENI. Unmatched junction bases numbered 8, after V lost 5 bases and J lost 4 bases. CDR3 length: 15 amino acids.

The chain employs TRBV5-1 and TRBJ2-2; no firm D call. V lost 2 bases and J 0 bases, leaving 8 bases between the germline ends. The CDR3 covers 15 residues. Germline CDR1 and CDR2: SGHRS and YFSETQ. The DNA for the CDR3 is TGCGCCAGCAGCTTAAGCACCGCGAACACCGGGGAGCTGTTTTTT. Amino acids: CASSLSTANTGELFF.